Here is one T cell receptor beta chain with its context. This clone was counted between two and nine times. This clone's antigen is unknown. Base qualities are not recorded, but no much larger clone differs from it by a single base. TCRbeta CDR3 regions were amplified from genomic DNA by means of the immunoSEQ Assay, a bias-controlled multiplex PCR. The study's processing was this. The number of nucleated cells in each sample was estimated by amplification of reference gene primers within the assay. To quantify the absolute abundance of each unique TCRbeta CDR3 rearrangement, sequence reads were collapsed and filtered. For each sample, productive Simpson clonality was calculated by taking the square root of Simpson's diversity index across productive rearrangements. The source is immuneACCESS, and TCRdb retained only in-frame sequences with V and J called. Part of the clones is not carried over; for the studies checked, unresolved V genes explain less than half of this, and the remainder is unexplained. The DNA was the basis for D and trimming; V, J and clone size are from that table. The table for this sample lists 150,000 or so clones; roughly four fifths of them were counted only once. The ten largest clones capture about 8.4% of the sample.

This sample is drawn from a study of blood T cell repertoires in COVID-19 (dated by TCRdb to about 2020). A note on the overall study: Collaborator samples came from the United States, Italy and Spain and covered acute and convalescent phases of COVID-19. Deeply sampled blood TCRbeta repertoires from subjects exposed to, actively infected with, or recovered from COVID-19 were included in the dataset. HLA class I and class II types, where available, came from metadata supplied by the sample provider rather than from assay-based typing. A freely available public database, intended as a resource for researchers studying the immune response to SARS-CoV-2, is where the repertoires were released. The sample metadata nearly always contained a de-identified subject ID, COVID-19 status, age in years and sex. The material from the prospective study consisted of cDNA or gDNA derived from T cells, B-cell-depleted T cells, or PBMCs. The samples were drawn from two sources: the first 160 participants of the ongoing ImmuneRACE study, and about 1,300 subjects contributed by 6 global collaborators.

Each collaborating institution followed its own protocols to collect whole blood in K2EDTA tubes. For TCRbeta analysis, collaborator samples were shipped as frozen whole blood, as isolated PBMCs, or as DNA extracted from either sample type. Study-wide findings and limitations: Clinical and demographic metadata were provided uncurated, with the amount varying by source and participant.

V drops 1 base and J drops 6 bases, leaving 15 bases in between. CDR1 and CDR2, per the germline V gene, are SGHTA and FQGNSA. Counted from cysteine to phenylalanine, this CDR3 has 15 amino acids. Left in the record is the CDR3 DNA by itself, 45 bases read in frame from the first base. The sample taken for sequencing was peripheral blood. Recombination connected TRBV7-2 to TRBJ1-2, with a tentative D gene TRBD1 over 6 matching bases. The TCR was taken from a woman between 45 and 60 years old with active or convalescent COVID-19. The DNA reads TGTGCCAGCAGCTTAGACTTTGGGACAAGAGATGGCTACACCTTC. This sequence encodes CASSLDFGTRDGYTF.